These T cell receptor beta chains were read from a single sample in a study of beta chain features in type 1 diabetes. Assay: immunoSEQ multiplex PCR; the TCRdb copy retains only in-frame clones and omits some. The table includes 300,000 or so clones, about 13% detected once. Sample: naive CD4+ T cells from blood. These receptors all stem from a woman younger than 35 with type 1 diabetes. Each CDR3 is given with its conserved first and last residue. A D gene is named only where the DNA matches it firmly. Clone size is stated in some rows and not others, as once, few, many or a class when expanded.

V gene	J gene	clone size	D gene	CDR3 protein	CDR3 DNA
TRBV5-1	TRBJ2-3	.	.	CASSPDSSTDTQYF	TGCGCCAGCAGCCCCGACAGTAGCACAGATACGCAGTATTTT
TRBV25-1	TRBJ1-1	.	.	CASSPTGKFTEAFF	TGTGCCAGCAGTCCCACAGGGAAATTCACTGAAGCTTTCTTT
TRBV5-1	TRBJ1-3	few	TRBD1	CASSPGQGATGNTIYF	TGCGCCAGCAGTCCGGGACAGGGGGCGACTGGAAACACCATATATTTT
TRBV27	TRBJ2-3	few	.	CASRQRLTQYF	TGTGCCAGCAGACAGCGGTTAACGCAGTATTTT
TRBV5-1	TRBJ1-2	.	.	CASSLGDRPTNYGYTF	TGCGCCAGCAGCTTGGGAGACAGACCTACTAACTATGGCTACACCTTC
TRBV9	TRBJ1-1	.	.	CASSVAMGPGAEAFF	TGTGCCAGCAGCGTAGCTATGGGCCCCGGGGCTGAAGCTTTCTTT
TRBV9	TRBJ2-3	.	.	CASSVDRNTDTQYF	TGTGCCAGCAGCGTAGACAGGAACACAGATACGCAGTATTTT
TRBV10-3	TRBJ1-2	few	TRBD1	CAIKKDRVANYGYTF	TGTGCCATCAAGAAGGACAGGGTAGCTAACTATGGCTACACCTTC
TRBV28	TRBJ1-1	.	TRBD1	CASSPQGAWTEAFF	TGTGCCAGCAGCCCCCAGGGGGCATGGACTGAAGCTTTCTTT
TRBV6-1	TRBJ2-1	.	TRBD2	CASSGRLAGSYNEQFF	TGTGCCAGCAGTGGCCGACTAGCGGGCTCCTACAATGAGCAGTTCTTC
TRBV9	TRBJ2-3	.	TRBD1	CASSARGGTGVADTQYF	TGTGCCAGCAGCGCAAGGGGTGGGACAGGGGTGGCAGATACGCAGTATTTT
TRBV4-2	TRBJ2-1	few	.	CASSQDNRARVNNEQFF	TGTGCCAGCAGCCAAGATAACAGGGCCAGGGTGAACAATGAGCAGTTCTTC
TRBV19	TRBJ1-5	.	.	CASSIQGVMYSNQPQHF	TGTGCCAGTAGTATACAGGGTGTAATGTATAGCAATCAGCCCCAGCATTTT
TRBV4-1	TRBJ2-1	.	.	CASSQDTQGVYNEQFF	TGCGCCAGCAGCCAAGATACACAGGGAGTCTACAATGAGCAGTTCTTC
TRBV9	TRBJ2-6	.	.	CASSVASSGANVLTF	TGTGCCAGCAGCGTAGCCAGCTCTGGGGCCAACGTCCTGACTTTC
TRBV29-1	TRBJ2-2	.	TRBD2	CSVGTSGSSYTGELFF	TGCAGCGTGGGTACTAGCGGGAGTTCTTATACCGGGGAGCTGTTTTTT
TRBV29-1	TRBJ2-4	.	TRBD1	CSVVDRVAKNIQYF	TGCAGCGTAGTAGACAGGGTTGCCAAAAACATTCAGTACTTC
TRBV11-1	TRBJ2-1	.	.	CASSLGRNNEQFF	TGTGCCAGCAGCTTGGGCCGAAACAATGAGCAGTTCTTC
TRBV7-2	TRBJ1-2	.	.	CASSLVPNGYTF	TGTGCCAGCAGCTTAGTCCCAAATGGCTACACCTTC
TRBV11-2	TRBJ2-1	.	.	CASSLSRGIPYNEQFF	TGTGCCAGCAGCTTAAGTCGGGGGATACCCTACAATGAGCAGTTCTTC
TRBV23-1	TRBJ2-3	.	TRBD1	CARGQGRPIGTDTQYF	TGCGCCCGTGGACAGGGGCGCCCTATCGGCACAGATACGCAGTATTTT
TRBV18	TRBJ2-2	few	TRBD2	CASAIAGSLTGELFF	TGTGCCAGCGCCATAGCGGGCTCGTTAACCGGGGAGCTGTTTTTT
TRBV5-1	TRBJ2-2	.	TRBD2	CASSTLAGATTGELFF	TGCGCCAGCAGCACGCTAGCGGGAGCGACGACCGGGGAGCTGTTTTTT
TRBV29-1	TRBJ1-2	.	TRBD1	CSVPDRGYGGYTF	TGCAGCGTTCCTGACAGGGGGTACGGTGGCTACACCTTC
TRBV6-5	TRBJ2-1	.	TRBD2	CASRRSGSDEQFF	TGTGCCAGCAGACGTAGCGGGAGTGATGAGCAGTTCTTC
TRBV4-3	TRBJ1-5	.	.	CASSQESGTAQHF	TGCGCCAGCAGCCAAGAGTCTGGTACAGCCCAGCATTTT
TRBV6-5	TRBJ2-7	few	.	CASSYSSAYEQYF	TGTGCCAGCAGTTACTCGAGCGCGTACGAGCAGTACTTC
TRBV15	TRBJ2-3	.	.	CATSRDLGGEQYF	TGTGCCACCAGCAGAGATCTGGGGGGAGAGCAGTATTTT